These T cell receptor beta chains were read from a single sample in a study of blood T cell repertoires in COVID-19. TCRdb's table, derived via immunoSEQ multiplex PCR, lists solely in-frame clones and lacks some. The table includes hundreds of thousands of clones, 89% detected once. Sequences were obtained from peripheral blood. These TCRs come from a man between 18 and 35 years old with COVID-19, enrolled during active disease. CDR3s include the opening cysteine and the closing phenylalanine or tryptophan.

V	length	J	CDR3
TRBV15	13	TRBJ1-1	CATSRGPEGEAFF
TRBV24-1	13	TRBJ2-7	CATSGSASEEQYF
TRBV7-9	16	TRBJ1-2	CASFSPLGTVRYGYTF
TRBV4-1	14	TRBJ2-5	CASTLGQGQETQYF
TRBV6-1	16	TRBJ1-6	CASSEVVGRVYSPLHF
TRBV2	12	TRBJ1-1	CASSGTATEAFF
TRBV29-1	15	TRBJ2-1	CSVAGYKSPGDEQFF
TRBV6-5	13	TRBJ1-5	CASSARFNQPQHF
TRBV11-2	13	TRBJ1-2	CASSLGGNYGYTF
TRBV14	14	TRBJ2-3	CASSRRTSGDTQYF
TRBV3-1/TRBV3-2	14	TRBJ2-1	CASSLAGRGGEQFF
TRBV5-1	16	TRBJ1-1	CASSYGGRLGELEAFF
TRBV24-1	15	TRBJ2-7	CATSDSGTGFYEQYF
TRBV7-7	17	TRBJ2-1	CASSEPGAGGSYNEQFF
TRBV19	13	TRBJ2-3	CASSRSRGDTQYF
TRBV14	14	TRBJ1-2	CASSQDMGGSGYTF
TRBV5-1	15	TRBJ2-5	CASSRREGRAETQYF
TRBV27	14	TRBJ2-1	CASGGDGTYNEQFF
TRBV5-1	14	TRBJ2-1	CASSPTLANNEQFF
TRBV6-5	13	TRBJ2-4	CASSPVGLDIQYF
TRBV18	13	TRBJ2-5	CASSQQGGETQYF
TRBV6-5	14	TRBJ2-7	CASSLTGHFYEQYF
TRBV18	17	TRBJ2-5	CASSTIASGTFQETQYF
TRBV5-6	12	TRBJ1-2	CASSSTDYGYTF
TRBV19	13	TRBJ1-1	CASSGLVSTEAFF
TRBV5-4	16	TRBJ2-1	CASSRATSGIPYEQFF
TRBV5-4	13	TRBJ2-1	CASSRDRGNEQFF
TRBV6-6	16	TRBJ1-1	CASSYSRGDRDTEAFF
TRBV4-1	14	TRBJ2-1	CASRHDSLLGEQFF
TRBV10-3	14	TRBJ1-5	CAISDTGNNQPQHF
TRBV4-1	13	TRBJ2-1	CASSGTGLYEQFF
TRBV5-4	17	TRBJ2-7	CASSLAKLAGEVDEQYF
TRBV4-1	14	TRBJ2-7	CASSQERGGDEQYF
TRBV9	15	TRBJ1-5	CASSVVGGGNQPQHF
TRBV27	14	TRBJ2-7	CASSATTGSREQYF
TRBV19	15	TRBJ2-1	CASRATGVTYNEQFF
TRBV5-8	16	TRBJ1-2	CASSLVFDRGTYGYTF
TRBV5-4	11	TRBJ1-1	CASSKGTEAFF
TRBV7-9	14	TRBJ1-3	CASSAIRLAHTIYF
TRBV10-1	13	TRBJ2-7	CASSWQILYEQYF